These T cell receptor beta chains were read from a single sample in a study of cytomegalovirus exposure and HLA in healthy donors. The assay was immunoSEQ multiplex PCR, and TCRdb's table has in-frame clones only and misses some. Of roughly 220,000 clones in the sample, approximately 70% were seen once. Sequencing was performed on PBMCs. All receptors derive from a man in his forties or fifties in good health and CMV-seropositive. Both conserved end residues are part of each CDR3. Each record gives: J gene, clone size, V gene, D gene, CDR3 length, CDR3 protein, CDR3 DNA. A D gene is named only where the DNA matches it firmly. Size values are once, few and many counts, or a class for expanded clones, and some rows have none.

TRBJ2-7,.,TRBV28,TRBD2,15,CASSLVTSGDYEQYF,TGTGCCAGCAGTTTGGTGACTAGCGGCGACTACGAGCAGTACTTC
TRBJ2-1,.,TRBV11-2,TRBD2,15,CASSIQAGGYNEQFF,TGTGCCAGCAGCATACAAGCGGGGGGTTACAATGAGCAGTTCTTC
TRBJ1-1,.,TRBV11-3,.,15,CASSLGASMNTEAFF,TGTGCCAGCAGCTTAGGGGCATCTATGAACACTGAAGCTTTCTTT
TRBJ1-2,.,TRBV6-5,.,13,CASSSSRNYGYTF,TGTGCCAGCAGTTCCTCTCGGAACTATGGCTACACCTTC
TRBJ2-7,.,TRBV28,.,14,CASSLGYRAYEQYF,TGTGCCAGCAGTTTAGGTTACAGGGCCTACGAGCAGTACTTC
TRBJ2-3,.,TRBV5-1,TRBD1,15,CASVPGTGLQITQYF,TGCGCCAGCGTCCCCGGGACAGGGCTACAGATTACGCAGTATTTT
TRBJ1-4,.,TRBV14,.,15,CASSQVSGSDEKLFF,TGTGCCAGCAGCCAAGTATCGGGGAGTGACGAAAAACTGTTTTTT
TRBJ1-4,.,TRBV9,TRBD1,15,CASSAFGTGDEKLFF,TGTGCCAGCAGCGCCTTCGGGACAGGGGACGAAAAACTGTTTTTT
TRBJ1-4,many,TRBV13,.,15,CASSLRGTVGEKLFF,TGTGCCAGCAGCTTAAGGGGGACGGTAGGCGAAAAACTGTTTTTT
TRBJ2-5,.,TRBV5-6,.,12,CASSLGPGEQYF,TGTGCCAGCAGCTTGGGGCCGGGGGAGCAGTACTTC
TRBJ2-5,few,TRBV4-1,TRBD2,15,CASSQVYSGAETQYF,TGCGCCAGCAGCCAAGTTTATAGCGGGGCAGAGACCCAGTACTTC
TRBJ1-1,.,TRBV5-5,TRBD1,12,CASSLAQGKAFF,TGTGCCAGCAGCTTGGCACAGGGGAAAGCTTTCTTT
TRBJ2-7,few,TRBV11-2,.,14,CASSLGTGDFEQYF,TGTGCCAGCAGCTTAGGTACAGGGGACTTCGAGCAGTACTTC
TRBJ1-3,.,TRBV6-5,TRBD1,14,CASRGTVGGNTIYF,TGTGCCAGCAGGGGGACAGTCGGTGGAAACACCATATATTTT
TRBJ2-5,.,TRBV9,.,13,CASSGRGGETQYF,TGTGCCAGCAGCGGACGGGGTGGAGAGACCCAGTACTTC
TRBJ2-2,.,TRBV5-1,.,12,CASTLRTGELFF,TGCGCCAGCACCCTGAGGACCGGGGAGCTGTTTTTT
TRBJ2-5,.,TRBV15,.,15,CATSRDQTGQETQYF,TGTGCCACCAGCAGAGATCAAACGGGACAAGAGACCCAGTACTTC
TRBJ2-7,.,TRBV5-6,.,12,CASSQFRDEQYF,TGTGCCAGTTCCCAATTCCGGGACGAGCAGTACTTC
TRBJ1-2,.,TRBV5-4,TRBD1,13,CASSLRGGKGYTF,TGTGCCAGCAGCTTGAGAGGGGGCAAGGGCTACACCTTC
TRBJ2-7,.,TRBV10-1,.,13,CAISSMSSYEQYF,TGCGCCATTTCATCGATGAGCTCCTACGAGCAGTACTTC
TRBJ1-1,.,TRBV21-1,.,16,CASSKVGASLNTEAFF,TGTGCCAGCAGCAAAGTAGGGGCCTCGTTAAACACTGAAGCTTTCTTT
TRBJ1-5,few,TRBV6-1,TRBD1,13,CASTGQVNQPQHF,TGTGCCAGCACGGGACAGGTGAATCAGCCCCAGCATTTT
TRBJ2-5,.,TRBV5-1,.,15,CASSLGAADVETQYF,TGCGCCAGCAGCTTGGGAGCGGCCGACGTGGAGACCCAGTACTTC
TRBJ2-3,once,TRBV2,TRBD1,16,CASSGTGPPGTDTQYF,TGTGCCAGCAGTGGGACAGGTCCGCCGGGCACAGATACGCAGTATTTT
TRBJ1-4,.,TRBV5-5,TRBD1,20,CASSLGKNTGEKSTNEKLFF,TGTGCCAGCAGCTTGGGGAAAAACACAGGGGAAAAATCAACTAATGAAAAACTGTTTTTT
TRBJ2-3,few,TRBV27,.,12,CASSPTTDTQYF,TGTGCCAGCAGTCCTACCACAGATACGCAGTATTTT
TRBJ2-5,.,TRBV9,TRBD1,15,CASSVEGTGGETQYF,TGTGCCAGCAGCGTAGAGGGGACAGGGGGCGAGACCCAGTACTTC
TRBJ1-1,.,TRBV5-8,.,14,CASSLGGVNTEAFF,TGTGCCAGCAGCTTGGGGGGGGTAAACACTGAAGCTTTCTTT
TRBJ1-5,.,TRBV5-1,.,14,CASSLEGGNQPQHF,TGCGCCAGCAGCTTGGAAGGGGGCAATCAGCCCCAGCATTTT
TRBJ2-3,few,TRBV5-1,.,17,CASSLLGTIQYTDTQYF,TGCGCCAGCAGCTTGTTAGGGACAATCCAATACACAGATACGCAGTATTTT
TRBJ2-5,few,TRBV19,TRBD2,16,CASRPLAGGLGETQYF,TGTGCCAGTAGACCTCTAGCGGGGGGTCTTGGCGAGACCCAGTACTTC
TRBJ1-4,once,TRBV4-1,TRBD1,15,CASSQQQGAWEKLFF,TGCGCCAGCAGCCAACAACAGGGGGCTTGGGAAAAACTGTTTTTT
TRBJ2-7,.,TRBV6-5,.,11,CATKLGGEQYF,TGTGCCACCAAACTGGGGGGTGAGCAGTACTTC
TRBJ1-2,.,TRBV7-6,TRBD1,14,CASSLGQSYYGYTF,TGTGCCAGCAGCTTGGGACAGTCCTACTATGGCTACACCTTC
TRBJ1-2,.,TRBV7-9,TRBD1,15,CSSSLGQGGLYGYTF,TGTTCCAGCAGCTTAGGACAGGGGGGCCTCTATGGCTACACCTTC
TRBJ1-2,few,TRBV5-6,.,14,CASSLRLPNYGYTF,TGTGCCAGCAGCTTAAGACTCCCAAACTATGGCTACACCTTC
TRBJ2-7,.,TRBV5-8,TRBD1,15,CASSPAGTGLYEQYF,TGTGCCAGCAGCCCGGCCGGGACAGGGCTCTACGAGCAGTACTTC
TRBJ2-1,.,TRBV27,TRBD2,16,CASSSRRLAGENEQFF,TGTGCCAGCAGTAGTAGGAGGCTAGCGGGGGAGAATGAGCAGTTCTTC
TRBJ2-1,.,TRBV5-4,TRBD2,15,CASSLAGVSFNEQFF,TGTGCCAGCAGCTTAGCGGGGGTGAGTTTCAATGAGCAGTTCTTC
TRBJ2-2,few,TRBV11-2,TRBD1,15,CASSTSGQSTGELFF,TGTGCCAGCAGCACCTCGGGACAGTCAACCGGGGAGCTGTTTTTT
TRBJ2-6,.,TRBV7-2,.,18,CASSLGGTGSSGANVLTF,TGTGCCAGCAGCTTAGGGGGCACAGGCAGCTCTGGGGCCAACGTCCTGACTTTC
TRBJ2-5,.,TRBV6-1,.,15,CASSEGDRNQETQYF,TGTGCCAGCAGTGAAGGTGACAGAAATCAAGAGACCCAGTACTTC
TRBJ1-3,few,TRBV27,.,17,CASSPIPLTSSGNTIYF,TGTGCCAGCAGTCCCATCCCATTAACGAGCTCTGGAAACACCATATATTTT
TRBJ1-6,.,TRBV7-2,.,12,CASSPQGLSPHF,TGTGCCAGCAGCCCTCAGGGGCTATCCCCCCACTTT
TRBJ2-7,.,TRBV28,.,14,CASSFTLVATEQYF,TGTGCCAGCAGTTTCACACTAGTAGCCACCGAGCAGTACTTC
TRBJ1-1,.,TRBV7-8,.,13,CASSTWGGGEAFF,TGTGCCAGCAGCACTTGGGGCGGGGGTGAAGCTTTCTTT
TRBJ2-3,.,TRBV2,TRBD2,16,CASSEGLAGSTDTQYF,TGTGCCAGCAGTGAGGGACTAGCGGGGAGCACAGATACGCAGTATTTT
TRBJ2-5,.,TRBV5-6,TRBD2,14,CASSWTGGGREQYF,TGTGCCAGCAGCTGGACGGGGGGGGGCCGGGAGCAGTACTTC